This T cell receptor beta chain was captured in a study of T cell responses to AZD1222 COVID-19 vaccine. This clone was detected only a few times. The protocol was immunoSEQ multiplex PCR, while the TCRdb copy is restricted to in-frame clones and leaves out a portion. The data contain some 150,000 clones, 80% to 85% of them seen just once; the ten biggest clones take up about 3.8%. The trim removed 5 bases at V and 3 bases at J, leaving 4 bases unmatched. The CDR3 totals 14 residues. Germline V gene sequence: CDR1 LNHDA, CDR2 SQIVND (reference sequence). The sequencing used peripheral blood, collected on day 0 of MenACWY control vaccination. V is TRBV19 and J is TRBJ2-7, with 10 bases lining up with TRBD2. This TCR came from an adult in good health. Here the CDR3 DNA reads TGTGCCAGTAGTCCGAGGACTAGCGGCTACGAGCAGTACTTC. This codes for CASSPRTSGYEQYF.